The rows below give T cell receptor beta chains drawn from one sample of a study of blood T cell repertoires in COVID-19. Using immunoSEQ multiplex PCR, the repertoire was profiled, and TCRdb retains in-frame clones only, with some absent. The sample holds tens of thousands of clones, more than 65% seen once. The source material was peripheral blood. Every receptor here comes from a woman in her sixties or seventies with acute or convalescent COVID-19. The conserved cysteine and the conserved F or W are not part of the CDR3 here. D genes are given only for firm matches.

TRBJ2-2,13,TRBV5-1,-,ASSLGRPNTGELF
TRBJ1-2,14,TRBV6-6,-,ASTPDTDVQNYGYT
TRBJ2-7,13,TRBV7-2,TRBD2,ASRSGLAGAYEQY
TRBJ2-7,12,TRBV20-1,-,SASSPGSDYEQY
TRBJ1-4,12,TRBV5-6,-,ASRLGEDSVKLF
TRBJ2-1,12,TRBV2,-,ASSETDRYNEQF
TRBJ1-5,12,TRBV2,-,ASSAGLQRQPQH
TRBJ2-1,15,TRBV28,TRBD2,ASSLVLAGAQINEQF
TRBJ2-5,11,TRBV27,TRBD1,ASRRTGEETQY
TRBJ2-2,15,TRBV19,-,ASSGLVRAISAGELF
TRBJ1-2,12,TRBV30,TRBD1,AWTTTGGNYGYT
TRBJ1-1,11,TRBV5-1,-,ASSQGSNTEAF
TRBJ2-7,12,TRBV5-1,TRBD1,ASSRGQGAYEQY
TRBJ1-5,16,TRBV28,-,ASSLRQGGLYSNQPQH
TRBJ2-3,17,TRBV7-9,-,ASSLFGLPPGFTTDTQY
TRBJ2-7,9,TRBV12-3/TRBV12-4,-,ASSIRYEQY
TRBJ2-1,14,TRBV4-1,TRBD2,ASSRPSSGGLSEQF
TRBJ2-6,20,TRBV19,TRBD1,ASSTPEGGTGSRGSGANVLT
TRBJ2-7,14,TRBV27,-,ASRASLREVTYEQY
TRBJ2-3,14,TRBV28,-,ASARRPGLRTDTQY
TRBJ2-2,14,TRBV5-1,TRBD1,ASSLGGQTNTGELF
TRBJ2-7,14,TRBV10-3,-,AISESKGGGSYEQY
TRBJ1-3,15,TRBV30,-,AWMGKGEMGSGNTIY
TRBJ2-1,14,TRBV27,TRBD2,ASRILAGVGNNEQF
TRBJ1-4,11,TRBV18,-,ASSPPSREKLF
TRBJ2-7,12,TRBV30,-,AWTPDRVLYEQY
TRBJ2-3,11,TRBV28,-,ASSPASADTQY
TRBJ2-7,12,TRBV9,TRBD1,ASSEGWTGSEQY
TRBJ1-1,14,TRBV9,-,ASSIQPGDAGTEAF
TRBJ2-1,13,TRBV30,TRBD2,AWSVIAGAYNEQF
TRBJ2-1,15,TRBV27,TRBD2,ASSSRTSGRSYNEQF
TRBJ1-2,11,TRBV29-1,TRBD1,SAAPGGFSGYT
TRBJ1-1,13,TRBV19,-,ASSRSPQRGTEAF
TRBJ2-3,10,TRBV27,TRBD2,ASKAGADTQY
TRBJ2-1,12,TRBV6-4,TRBD2,ASSAGSGSNEQF
TRBJ1-5,11,TRBV30,-,AWRGGVNQPQH
TRBJ2-7,14,TRBV19,TRBD2,ASSIGGRGSSYEQY
TRBJ1-1,12,TRBV28,TRBD1,ASSLGQGNTEAF
TRBJ1-2,13,TRBV7-2,-,ASSLTEIANYGYT
TRBJ2-2,13,TRBV18,-,ASSPAGGNTGELF
TRBJ1-2,13,TRBV9,-,ASSVGGGRLGGYT